This T cell receptor beta chain was observed in a study of shared clonotypes between healthy human individuals (dated by TCRdb to the early 2020s). Broadly, across the study: A couple of women and three men aged 18 to 49 years were included in the cohort. To increase sequencing depth and limit assay-specific biases, TCR repertoire library preparation and sequencing were carried out by different laboratories using diverse techniques. For each donor, three plates each were used for CD4 naive and CD4 memory, two plates were used for CD8 naive, and one plate was used for CD8 memory. Each donor's leukapheresis produced roughly between roughly 0.94 and 9.5 billion PBMCs. To estimate repertoire size and how much clonotype sharing occurs between individuals, the study deeply sequenced the blood TCR repertoires of several healthy adults. Paper-wide results and their limitations: Higher generation probabilities were observed for clonotypes shared by all four sorted-subset donors than for non-shared clonotypes. The genetic and exposure-history diversity represented was limited by the small number of donors. Pairwise subsampling led to the expectation that sequencing depth would affect the degree of clonotype sharing among donors. When several donors were compared, the shared fraction of clonotypes was 5% to 6.5% for naive CD4, less than 4% for naive CD8, about 2.4% for memory CD4, and 0.4% for memory CD8. Sampling was restricted to blood, and TCR repertoires in tissues likely differ from the TCR repertoires found in blood. Estimated clonotype richness was generally larger for naive than for memory subsets. Incomplete sequencing was indicated by rarefaction of sorted-subset datasets, despite the large sequencing depth.

CD8 naive samples were CD45RO-negative cells positively selected for CCR7, giving a CD45RA+CCR7+ population that excluded TemRA cells. Healthy HIV-negative adults with no recently reported acute infections or vaccinations were included as donors. Every donor was a Caucasian adult living in Nashville, Tennessee, USA. Blood was collected by leukapheresis, and PBMCs were isolated by Ficoll-Histopaque density gradient centrifugation and then cryopreserved in liquid nitrogen vapor phase. Analytical flow cytometry was used to check the purity and quantity of each magnetically sorted T cell population. Genomic DNA was isolated from every sorted fraction and measured by UV absorbance on a Nanodrop 2000c. Notes on this clone: Which antigen it targets is not known. Base qualities are not provided; no much larger clone lies one nucleotide away.

CDR3 length: 16 amino acids, cysteine to phenylalanine. The only DNA kept is the CDR3, 48 bases in frame from the first base. Reading the germline V gene gives CDR1 LGHNA and CDR2 YNFKEQ. V ends up 4 bases short and J 3 bases short, with an unmatched junction base count of 12. Using the deep immunoSEQ assay, multiplex PCR amplified TCR CDR3 regions from genomic DNA. Extracted genomic DNA from each cell subset was spread evenly across all wells of several immunoSEQ 96-well plates, with each plate serving as a replicate. For sorted subsets, each replicate PCR was loaded with 200 ng genomic DNA, equivalent to about 30,000 T cell genomes. Purified libraries were measured with a Qubit 3.0 fluorometer, size-checked on a Bioanalyzer 2100, and measured again with the KAPA Library Quantification kit. Every immunoSEQ 96-well plate was sequenced on a dedicated single-read 150-cycle Illumina NextSeq 550 flow cell. Under the source paper's analysis protocol: Because the immunoSEQ output held only junctional sequences and lacked quality scores, the filtering could not match the filtering applied to full-length reads. Sequences were annotated with PyIR, a Python wrapper for IgBLAST v1.9, using IMGT germline references to assign V/J genes and CDR3. Any read was removed if the V/J assignment was weak (E-value above 1e-6), the CDR3 was missing, or the read contained stop codons, out-of-frame junctions, or ambiguous translated residues. V3J clonotypes were defined by identical inferred V gene, J gene, and CDR3 amino acid sequence. Percentage overlap between repertoires was computed as shared unique clonotypes divided by the size of the smaller repertoire. Richness of each repertoire was evaluated using RTK rarefaction, the Chao1 estimator, and Recon v2.1 estimates of unobserved clonotypes. Generation probabilities were computed with OLGA for all TCRbeta clonotypes obtained by the gDNA method from a handful of donors. The source is immuneACCESS, and TCRdb retained only in-frame sequences with V and J called. Part of the clones is not carried over; for the studies checked, unresolved V genes explain less than half of this, and the remainder is unexplained. From that table come the V and J calls and clone size; the DNA was used to work out D and trimming. The table for this sample lists about 2 million clones; about 95% of them were counted only once. Of the sample, 1% to 1.5% falls within the top ten clones.

Specimen: naive CD8+ T cells sorted from blood. What this sample's cell subset or site label stands for: CD45RA+CCR7+. The sequence joins TRBV4-2 to TRBJ2-7; TRBD2 fits 7 bases in the junction. This TCR was sampled from a young man in good health. The CDR3 protein sequence reads: CASSLKSGATYYEQYF. The bases read TGTGCCAGCAGCCTAAAAAGCGGGGCTACATACTACGAGCAGTACTTC.